The T cell receptor beta chain described here comes from a study of T-cell reconstitution after alpha-beta-depleted transplantation in children (dated by TCRdb to 2016 to 2018). In terms of the full investigation: Using TCR repertoire profiling, the study quantitatively followed how T-cell immune reconstitution unfolded in children after TCRalphabeta/CD19-depleted allogeneic hematopoietic cell transplantation.

The library was built by means of PCR. Instrument used: Illumina HiSeq 2500. TCR libraries were prepared with molecular barcoding, using unique molecular identifiers to normalize TCRbeta repertoire quantification. TCRdb redid the processing of the public reads, applying fastp at Q25 and MiXCR, and retained in-frame beta chains. Every entry covers one CDR3 protein and lists the most common genes and DNA from its rows. The sample includes about 500,000 distinct CDR3 sequences, with 30% to 35% observed a single time. The ten largest clonotypes hold around 2.4% of the sample. Of note for this clonotype: What this receptor recognizes is not known. Within one base of it there is no much larger clone, and no base qualities were kept.

CDR1 SGHRS and CDR2 YFSETQ are derived from the germline V gene. V was cut back by 0 bases and J by 3 bases, leaving a gap of 9 bases between them. There are 14 amino acids in the CDR3, from cysteine to phenylalanine inclusive. Only CDR3 DNA remains: 42 bases, in frame from the first base. The chain couples TRBV5-1 to TRBJ1-1; TRBD1 could be the D gene, as 6 bases match. Here the sequenced sample was PBMCs from the stem cell graft donor, taken from the stem cell graft. This clonotype was sampled from a human donor who donated a stem cell graft to a child with aplastic anemia. The CDR3 corresponds to CASSLARGDTEAFF. The DNA reads as follows: TGCGCCAGCAGCTTGGCTAGGGGGGACACTGAAGCTTTCTTT.